A single T cell receptor beta chain is shown here with its context. Antigen: not known. Trimming pared 5 bases from V and 3 bases from J, leaving 8 bases between. CDR3 length equals 14 residues. Germline V lookup: CDR1 SGHTA, CDR2 FQGNSA. Donors showed nominal health when sampled, although they likely had unrecorded immune exposures. These data come from a study of cytomegalovirus exposure and HLA in healthy donors. Whole-study findings and limits: It is likely that the observed cluster of highly shared sequence variants was a sequencing artifact.

Use of 60 Vbeta and 13 Jbeta primers characterized the PCR. Measured with immunoSEQ multiplex PCR; TCRdb has only the in-frame clones, and not every one. The table lists some 160,000 clones, about 86% of them singletons. The TCR comes from a woman younger than 35 in good health and CMV-seronegative. Source material: PBMCs. The chain recombines TRBV7-2 with TRBJ2-6, with unresolved D. CDR3 bases: TGTGCCAGCAGCCCGGGTGGTGGGGCCAACGTCCTGACTTTC. Translating it yields CASSPGGGANVLTF.